This entry lists 7 T cell receptor beta chains sequenced from one sample in a study of chronic HIV infection and antiretroviral therapy. TCRdb passed the 5' RACE reads through MiXCR, listing each CDR3 protein once. This sample carries approximately 30,000 distinct CDR3 sequences, about 8.6% of them seen once, and the ten largest clones take 2.5%. The sequencing input was peripheral blood. The receptors originated from an adult who had HIV and had not received antiretroviral therapy, or was an uninfected healthy control (not recorded which).

The sample holds a few counts of this clonotype. This chain connects TRBV29-1 to TRBJ2-1; D call uncertain. The CDR3 contains 12 residues. The germline CDR1 and CDR2 sequences are SQVTM and ANQGSEA. Trimming shortened V by 1 base and J by 4 bases, and 5 bases separated the two germline ends. The CDR3 region is CSVEANYNEQFF. CDR3 nucleotides: TGCAGCGTTGAAGCTAATTACAATGAGCAGTTCTTC.

This clonotype was seen repeatedly, ten times or more. The V and J genes are TRBV14 and TRBJ2-3; D gene uncertain. Germline-derived CDR1 and CDR2 are SGHDN and FVKESK. V lost 5 bases and J 1 base, leaving 4 bases between the germline ends. CDR3 size: 12 residues. CDR3 DNA: TGTGCCAGCAGCGTCCGCACAGATACGCAGTATTTT. Protein product: CASSVRTDTQYF.

The table lists this clonotype with many counts. The V and J genes are TRBV29-1 and TRBJ2-7; no clear D gene. With 4 bases removed from V and 4 bases from J, the gap between germline ends came to 5 bases. The CDR3 sequence is 10 residues long. Germline values: CDR1 SQVTM, CDR2 ANQGSEA. This CDR3 is CSVVTYEQYF. CDR3 coding DNA: TGCAGCGTTGTTACATACGAGCAGTACTTC.

Many counts were recorded for this clonotype. The chain links TRBV7-6 to TRBJ1-1; TRBD1 is a possible D gene (5 bases). The V and J ends lost 0 bases and 3 bases respectively, with 8 bases between them. The CDR3 runs to 14 residues. Per the germline V gene, CDR1 is SGHVS and CDR2 is FNYEAQ. CDR3 in DNA: TGTGCCAGCAGCTTAGCGCCCAGGGACACTGAAGCTTTCTTT. Protein product: CASSLAPRDTEAFF.

V usage is TRBV7-2 and J usage is TRBJ2-3; no clear D. Germline V lookup: CDR1 SGHTA, CDR2 FQGNSA. This CDR3 has 16 residues. The V end was cut by 1 base, the J end by 2 bases, with 13 bases between. The CDR3 DNA follows: TGTGCCAGCAGCTTAGGCATACACGAGCTCACAGATACGCAGTATTTT. Residues: CASSLGIHELTDTQYF.

This clonotype has a count of ten or more. The chain employs TRBV5-1 and TRBJ2-2; D tentatively fits TRBD1 or TRBD2 (7 bases each). The CDR3 sequence is 17 residues long. CDR1 is SGHRS, CDR2 YFSETQ, per germline. Trimming removed 0 bases at V and 4 bases at J, with 16 bases between. Written as DNA, the CDR3 is TGCGCCAGCAGCTTGGAGCGGGACAGCGTGATCACCGGGGAGCTGTTTTTT. Translated, it gives CASSLERDSVITGELFF.

This clonotype counts as medium-sized. The rearrangement links TRBV27 to TRBJ2-3, with D tentatively TRBD1 (5 bases). Germline lookup yields CDR1 MNHEY and CDR2 SMNVEV (reference sequence). Deletions cut 2 bases from V and 5 bases from J, with 11 bases between. CDR3 length equals 14 residues. The CDR3, as DNA: TGTGCCAGCAGTTTAGGGGCCCAGCGAGATACGCAGTATTTT. It encodes CASSLGAQRDTQYF.